One and the same sample provided the 15 T cell receptor beta chains below, sequenced in a study of blood T cell repertoires in COVID-19. This table comes from immunoSEQ multiplex PCR, and its TCRdb copy is limited to in-frame clones, with some not included. This table holds a few hundred thousand clones, approximately 81% found once. Sequenced: peripheral blood. The source is a middle-aged man who had recovered from COVID-19.

This clone came up many times. The J gene is TRBJ2-7, the V gene TRBV20-1; D uncertain. Per the germline V gene, CDR1 is DFQATT and CDR2 is SNEGSKA (reference sequence). Trimming removed 1 base at V and 10 bases at J, with 11 bases between. The CDR3 is 11 amino acids. CDR3 nucleotides: TGCAGTGCTAGAGCGAGCCTACCACAGTACTTC. Protein product: CSARASLPQYF.

The chain uses TRBV27 and TRBJ2-7; D perhaps matches TRBD2 (6 bases). The V gene lost 3 bases and the J gene lost 0 bases, with 9 bases spanning the gap. Germline V gene data show CDR1 as MNHEY and CDR2 as SMNVEV (reference sequence). The CDR3 is 14 residues long. The CDR3 reads CASSFGGISYEQYF. The CDR3 nucleotides read TGTGCCAGCAGTTTCGGCGGGATCTCCTACGAGCAGTACTTC.

This rearrangement joins TRBV18 to TRBJ2-1; 8 positions match TRBD1. Trimming removed 5 bases from V and 8 bases from J; junction bases left unmatched: 11. There are 15 residues in the CDR3. CDR1 is KGHSH and CDR2 is LQKENI in the germline V gene. This chain's CDR3 is CASSTWTGKGDEQFF. DNA of the CDR3: TGTGCCAGCTCAACATGGACAGGGAAAGGCGATGAGCAGTTCTTC.

About this clone: One junction end disagrees with the germline gene, perhaps due to a read error. The chain couples TRBV19 to TRBJ2-7, with 12 bases aligning to TRBD1. CDR1 and CDR2 from the germline V gene are LNHDA and SQIVND (reference sequence). The length of the CDR3 is 17 residues. The CDR3 DNA reads as TGTGCCAGTAGTATCGCTTCCGGGACAGGGGGCAGCTACGAGCAATACTTC. Translating it yields CASSIASGTGGSYEQYF.

This CDR3 reads CASSQPPRTSGNTGELFF. The CDR3 nucleotides read TGCGCCAGCAGCCAACCTCCTAGGACTAGCGGAAACACCGGGGAGCTGTTTTTT. The rearrangement uses TRBV4-1 and TRBJ2-2; 10 positions match TRBD2. The length of the CDR3 is 18 residues. J was trimmed by 2 bases and V by 2 bases; bases with no gene match: 8. CDR1 and CDR2 (germline): MGHRA, YSYEKL.

This chain uses TRBV7-6 with TRBJ2-3; TRBD2 is a possible D gene (5 bases). Per germline, CDR1 SGHVS and CDR2 FNYEAQ. CDR3 size: 15 residues. The germline V and J ends were trimmed by 1 base and 3 bases, with 11 bases remaining between them. The CDR3 DNA sequence: TGTGCCAGCAGCTTAGGATTGTCGGGAACAGATACGCAGTATTTT. Translating gives CASSLGLSGTDTQYF. Combining the CDR3 with reference TRBV7-6 and TRBJ2-3 gives the whole variable domain GAGVSQSPRYKVTKRGQDVALRCDPISGHVSLYWYRQALGQGPEFLTYFNYEAQQDKSGLPNDRFSAERPEGSISTLTIQRTEQRDSAMYRCASSLGLSGTDTQYFGPGTRLTVL.

The V and J genes are TRBV6-1 and TRBJ1-1; D uncertain. V gave up 1 base and J gave up 4 bases, with 7 bases separating them. The CDR3 sequence is 13 residues long. From germline, CDR1 is MNHNS and CDR2 SASEGT. CDR3 sequence: CASSEVRVTEAFF. The CDR3 DNA is TGTGCCAGCAGTGAAGTTCGGGTCACTGAAGCTTTCTTT.

V and J are TRBV28 and TRBJ2-7; D is unresolved. V was trimmed by 7 bases and J by 2 bases, leaving 15 bases between them. Germline CDR1 and CDR2: MDHEN and SYDVKM. The CDR3 consists of 14 residues. CDR3: CASNPPVPTYEQYF. In nucleotides, the CDR3 is TGTGCCAGCAACCCCCCGGTACCCACCTACGAGCAGTACTTC. The full variable domain, in which reference TRBV28 and TRBJ2-7 provide the parts outside the CDR3, is DVKVTQSSRYLVKRTGEKVFLECVQDMDHENMFWYRQDPGLGLRLIYFSYDVKMKEKGDIPEGYSVSREKKERFSLILESASTNQTSMYLCASNPPVPTYEQYFGPGTRLTVT.

The chain couples TRBV7-6 to TRBJ2-2; 7 bases line up with TRBD2. The germline V gene encodes CDR1 SGHVS and CDR2 FNYEAQ. The trim removed 1 base at V and 1 base at J, leaving 3 bases unmatched. The length of the CDR3 is 16 residues. The CDR3 DNA is TGTGCCAGCAGCTTAGTCCCTAGCGGGAACACCGGGGAGCTGTTTTTT. Translating gives CASSLVPSGNTGELFF.

The chain joins TRBV5-1 to TRBJ2-7, with D possibly matching TRBD2 (6 bases). Germline V gives CDR1 SGHRS, CDR2 YFSETQ. Trimming cost V 1 base and J 0 bases, with 11 bases left between them. The CDR3 consists of 15 residues. In nucleotides, the CDR3 is TGCGCCAGCAGCTTGACGGGGGAAGGCTCCTACGAGCAGTACTTC. This translates into CASSLTGEGSYEQYF.

This clone occurred a few times. V gene TRBV5-6 combines with J gene TRBJ2-1, with D possibly TRBD1 on 6 matching bases. Germline V gene sequence: CDR1 SGHDT, CDR2 YYEEEE. Deletions cut 4 bases from V and 8 bases from J, with 19 bases between. CDR3 size: 15 residues. The CDR3 reads CASSLGQSFNYEQFF. For the CDR3, the DNA is TGTGCCAGCAGCCTAGGACAGAGCTTTAACTATGAGCAGTTCTTC.

J is TRBJ2-5 and V is TRBV28; TRBD1 aligns across 7 bases. Trimming took 7 bases from V and 2 from J; bases not matched to a gene: 13. CDR3 length equals 16 residues. CDR1 and CDR2 from the germline V gene are MDHEN and SYDVKM. The CDR3 DNA reads as TGTGCCAGCAACCGCCCCGGGACAGCTCTTCAAGAGACCCAGTACTTC. Translating gives CASNRPGTALQETQYF.

This clone was seen a handful of times. V is TRBV19 and J is TRBJ2-1, with D unresolved. The length of the CDR3 is 13 residues. The V gene lost 1 base and the J gene lost 8 bases, with 9 bases spanning the gap. The germline V gene has CDR1 LNHDA and CDR2 SQIVND (reference sequence). CDR3 sequence (DNA): TGTGCCAGTAGTATAGCCCTAGTTGATGAGCAGTTCTTC. Translation: CASSIALVDEQFF. The full variable domain, rest sourced from reference TRBV19 and TRBJ2-1, is DGGITQSPKYLFRKEGQNVTLSCEQNLNHDAMYWYRQDPGQGLRLIYYSQIVNDFQKGDIAEGYSVSREKKESFPLTVTSAQKNPTAFYLCASSIALVDEQFFGPGTRLTVL.

This clone appeared a few times. The CDR3 loop is CASSLAGTSGVINEQFF. The CDR3 nucleotides read TGTGCCAGCAGCTTAGCAGGGACTAGCGGGGTCATCAATGAGCAGTTCTTC. The chain combines TRBV7-2 with TRBJ2-1; 13 bases agree with TRBD2. The CDR3 runs 17 residues. V shed 0 bases, J shed 6 bases, and the junction held 5 bases outside the gene matches. Per germline, CDR1 SGHTA and CDR2 FQGNSA.

V is TRBV4-2 and J is TRBJ1-4; D call uncertain. Per the germline V gene, CDR1 is LGHNA and CDR2 is YNFKEQ. V lost 0 bases and J 7 bases, leaving 9 bases between the germline ends. The CDR3 is 14 residues long. CDR3 in DNA: TGTGCCAGCAGCCAAGACCGACAAGGTGAAAAACTGTTTTTT. Protein product: CASSQDRQGEKLFF.